This TCR beta chain was identified in a study of T cells in Graves' hyperthyroidism and ophthalmopathy. The CDR3 extends over 11 amino acids. Trimming cost V 4 bases and J 3 bases, with 6 bases left between them. CDR1 is GTSNPN, CDR2 SVGIG, per germline (reference sequence). This clonotype was seen more than once but under ten times. A read error is possible here, since a much larger clone lies one base away. Amplification yielded TCR beta CDR3 regions, with RNA transcripts as the source. A set of HTBI primers served as the primers for a first-round RT-PCR of the TCR CDR3. TCRdb independently ran MiXCR on the multiplex PCR reads; one entry per CDR3 protein. This sample has about 500,000 distinct CDR3 sequences, with over 15% found just once.

The specimen was blood. J is TRBJ1-2 and V is TRBV30; D not certain. This TCR came from a woman under 30 with Graves' ophthalmopathy. CDR3 DNA: TGTGCCTGGACTGTGTACTATGGCTACACCTTC. Its translation: CAWTVYYGYTF.